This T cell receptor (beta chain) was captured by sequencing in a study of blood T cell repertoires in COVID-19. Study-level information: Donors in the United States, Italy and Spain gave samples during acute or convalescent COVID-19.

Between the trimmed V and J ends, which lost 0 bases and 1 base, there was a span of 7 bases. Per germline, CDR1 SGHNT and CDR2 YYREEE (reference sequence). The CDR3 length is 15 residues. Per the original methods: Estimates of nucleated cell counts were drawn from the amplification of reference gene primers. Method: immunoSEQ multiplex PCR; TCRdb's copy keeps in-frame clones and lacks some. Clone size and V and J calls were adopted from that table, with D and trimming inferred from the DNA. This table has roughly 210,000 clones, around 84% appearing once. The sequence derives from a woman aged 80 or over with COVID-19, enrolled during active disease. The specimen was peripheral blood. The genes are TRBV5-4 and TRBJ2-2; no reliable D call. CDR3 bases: TGTGCCAGCAGCTTGGAGGCTAGGAACACCGGGGAGCTGTTTTTT. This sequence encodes CASSLEARNTGELFF.